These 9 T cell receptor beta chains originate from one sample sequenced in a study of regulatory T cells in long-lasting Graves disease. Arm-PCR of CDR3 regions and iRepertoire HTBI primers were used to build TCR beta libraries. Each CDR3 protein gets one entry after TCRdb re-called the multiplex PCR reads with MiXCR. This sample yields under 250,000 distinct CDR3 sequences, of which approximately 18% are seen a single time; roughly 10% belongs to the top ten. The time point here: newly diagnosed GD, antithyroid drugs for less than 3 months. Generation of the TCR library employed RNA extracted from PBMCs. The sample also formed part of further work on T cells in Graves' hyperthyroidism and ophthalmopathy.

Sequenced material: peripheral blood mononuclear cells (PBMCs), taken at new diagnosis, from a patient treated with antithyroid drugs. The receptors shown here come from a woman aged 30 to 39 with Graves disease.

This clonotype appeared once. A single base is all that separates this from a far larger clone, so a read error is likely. CDR3 region: CASNPGRLNQPQHF. The CDR3 region has the DNA TGTGCCAGCAACCCCGGACGGTTAAATCAGCCCCAGCATTTT. The rearrangement uses TRBV11-3 and TRBJ1-5; D not resolved. The CDR3 runs to 14 residues. From germline, CDR1 is SGHNT and CDR2 YENEEA. V was shortened by 7 bases and J by 4 bases, with 14 bases between the two germline ends.

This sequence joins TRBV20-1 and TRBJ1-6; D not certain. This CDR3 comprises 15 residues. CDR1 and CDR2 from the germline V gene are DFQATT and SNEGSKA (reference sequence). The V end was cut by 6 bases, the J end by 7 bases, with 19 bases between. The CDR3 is CSAGLTVAWNSPLHF. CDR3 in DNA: TGCAGTGCCGGGTTGACGGTGGCTTGGAATTCACCCCTCCACTTT.

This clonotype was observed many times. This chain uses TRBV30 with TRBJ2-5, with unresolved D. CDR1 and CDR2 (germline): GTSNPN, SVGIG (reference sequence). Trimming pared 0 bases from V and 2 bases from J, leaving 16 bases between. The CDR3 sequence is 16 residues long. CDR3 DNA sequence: TGTGCCTGGAGTGTAAAAATCCTCAGGCTACAAGAGACCCAGTACTTC. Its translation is CAWSVKILRLQETQYF.

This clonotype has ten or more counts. CDR3 protein: CASSSRQGRSYEQYF. CDR3 nucleotides: TGTGCCAGCAGTTCTCGACAGGGCCGCTCCTACGAGCAGTACTTC. The gene calls are TRBV28 and TRBJ2-7; 7 positions match TRBD1. The CDR3 runs 15 residues. Trimming cost V 4 bases and J 0 bases; bases outside gene matches: 6. In germline, CDR1 is MDHEN, CDR2 SYDVKM.

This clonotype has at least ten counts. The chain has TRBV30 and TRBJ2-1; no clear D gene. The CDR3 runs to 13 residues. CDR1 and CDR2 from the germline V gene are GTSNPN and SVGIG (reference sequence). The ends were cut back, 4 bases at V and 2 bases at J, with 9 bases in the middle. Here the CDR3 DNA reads TGTGCCTGGACGGAGTTCGCCTACAATGAGCAGTTCTTC. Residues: CAWTEFAYNEQFF.

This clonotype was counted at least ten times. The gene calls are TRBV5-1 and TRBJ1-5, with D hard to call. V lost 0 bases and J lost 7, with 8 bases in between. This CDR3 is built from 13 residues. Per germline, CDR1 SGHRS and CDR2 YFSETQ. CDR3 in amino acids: CASSLVPYQPQHF. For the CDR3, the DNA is TGCGCCAGCAGCTTGGTACCATACCAGCCCCAGCATTTT.

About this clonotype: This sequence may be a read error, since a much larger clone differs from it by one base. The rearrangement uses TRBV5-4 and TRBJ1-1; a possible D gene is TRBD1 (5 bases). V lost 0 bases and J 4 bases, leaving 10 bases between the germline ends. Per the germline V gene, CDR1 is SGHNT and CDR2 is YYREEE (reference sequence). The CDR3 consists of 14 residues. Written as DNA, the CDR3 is TGTGCCAGCAGCTTGGCAGGGCGATCCACTGAAGCTTTCTTT. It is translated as CASSLAGRSTEAFF.

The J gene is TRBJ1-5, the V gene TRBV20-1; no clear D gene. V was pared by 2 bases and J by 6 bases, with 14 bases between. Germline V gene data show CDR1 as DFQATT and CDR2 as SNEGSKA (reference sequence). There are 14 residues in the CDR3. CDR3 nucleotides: TGCAGTGCTAGACAGTCAGCGGCCCGTCAGCCCCAGCATTTT. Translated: CSARQSAARQPQHF.

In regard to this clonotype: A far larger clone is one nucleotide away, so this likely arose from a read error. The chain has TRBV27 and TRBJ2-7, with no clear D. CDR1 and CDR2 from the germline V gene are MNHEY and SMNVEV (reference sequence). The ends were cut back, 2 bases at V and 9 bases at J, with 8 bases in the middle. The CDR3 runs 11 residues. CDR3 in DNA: TGTGCCAGCAGTTTAGGGAATGCGCAGTACTTC. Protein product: CASSLGNAQYF.